A single sample gave rise to the 17 T cell receptor beta chains below, sequenced in a study of CD8 T cells in Susac syndrome. Reverse transcription of about 0.45 to 1 ug RNA used random hexamers. In TCRdb, the immunoSEQ multiplex PCR reads were re-called with MiXCR into one record per CDR3 protein. Of about 82,000 distinct CDR3 sequences in the sample, roughly 96% were seen once. The sample consisted of CD8+ T cells from PBMCs. The receptors stem from a human donor with Susac syndrome.

This chain links TRBV30 with TRBJ1-4, with D possibly matching TRBD1 (5 bases). The V end was cut by 0 bases, the J end by 7 bases, with 15 bases between. This CDR3 contains 15 residues. Germline lookup yields CDR1 GTSNPN and CDR2 SVGIG (reference sequence). The CDR3 sequence: CAWSVLAGKSEKLFF. CDR3 sequence (DNA): TGTGCCTGGAGTGTACTTGCAGGGAAGAGTGAAAAACTGTTTTTT.

The rearrangement links TRBV6-5 to TRBJ2-7, with TRBD1 as a possible D gene (6 bases). The germline gives CDR1 MNHEY, CDR2 SVGAGI. V shed 6 bases and J shed 6 bases, with 15 bases lying between them. The CDR3 length is 13 residues. CDR3 region: CASSPRGLGEQYF. CDR3 coding DNA: TGTGCCAGCAGCCCCAGGGGCCTCGGCGAGCAGTACTTC.

CDR3 amino acids: CASSLFPTGSSYNEQFF. DNA of the CDR3: TGTGCCAGCAGTTTGTTTCCGACAGGTAGCTCCTACAATGAGCAGTTCTTC. The V gene is TRBV28, the J gene TRBJ2-1, with a weak D call TRBD1 (6 bases). Between the trimmed V and J ends, which lost 3 bases and 0 bases, there was a span of 15 bases. In germline, CDR1 is MDHEN, CDR2 SYDVKM. This CDR3 has 17 amino acids.

CDR3 bases: TGTGCCTGGAGTACGGGACAAAGGAGCACTGAAGCTTTCTTT. Amino acid sequence: CAWSTGQRSTEAFF. The chain recombines TRBV30 with TRBJ1-1; D might be TRBD1 (6 bases). CDR3 length: 14 residues. Germline V CDR1 and CDR2: GTSNPN, SVGIG (reference sequence). Trimming took off 2 bases at V and 4 bases at J, with 14 bases between the two ends.

V gene TRBV18 combines with J gene TRBJ1-1; D is unclear. The length of the CDR3 is 13 residues. V lost 2 bases, J lost 0 bases, and 4 bases lay in between. Germline-derived CDR1 and CDR2 are KGHSH and LQKENI. This CDR3 reads CASSPELNTEAFF. Here the CDR3 DNA reads TGTGCCAGCTCACCAGAGTTGAACACTGAAGCTTTCTTT.

A single count supports this clonotype. The J gene is TRBJ2-5, the V gene TRBV2; possibly TRBD1 for D (6 bases). The V end lost 7 bases, the J end lost 1 base, and 10 bases lay between the germline ends. The CDR3 sequence is 13 residues long. The germline gives CDR1 SNHLY, CDR2 FYNNEI. The CDR3 sequence is CASKAGVQETQYF. For the CDR3, the DNA is TGTGCCAGCAAGGCAGGGGTCCAAGAGACCCAGTACTTC.

This CDR3 is CASSLQGTPSNQPQHF. For the CDR3, the DNA is TGTGCCAGCAGTTTGCAGGGGACCCCAAGCAATCAGCCCCAGCATTTT. This chain joins TRBV27 and TRBJ1-5; a weak D match, TRBD1 (6 bases). In germline, CDR1 is MNHEY, CDR2 SMNVEV (reference sequence). Trimming stripped 3 bases from V and 1 base from J, with 13 bases between. The CDR3 is 16 residues long.

This clonotype was detected only once. This rearrangement joins TRBV7-3 to TRBJ2-1; 9 nucleotides align to TRBD1. The trim removed 3 bases at V and 4 bases at J, leaving 7 bases unmatched. The CDR3 is 16 amino acids. CDR1 and CDR2 (germline): SGHTA, FQGTGA. Here the CDR3 reads CASSFGGQGPYNEQFF. In nucleotides, the CDR3 is TGTGCCAGCAGCTTTGGAGGACAGGGGCCATACAATGAGCAGTTCTTC.

The gene calls are TRBV4-1 and TRBJ1-1; D remains ambiguous. V lost 3 bases and J 0 bases, leaving 14 bases between the germline ends. CDR3 size: 16 residues. The germline V gene encodes CDR1 MGHRA and CDR2 YSYEKL. CDR3: CASSQSMGSLNTEAFF. The DNA for the CDR3 is TGCGCCAGCAGCCAGTCTATGGGCAGCTTGAACACTGAAGCTTTCTTT.

The genes are TRBV29-1 and TRBJ2-2; weak D call: TRBD1 (6 bases). Trimming removed 7 bases at V and 1 base at J, with 10 bases between. CDR1 is SQVTM and CDR2 is ANQGSEA in the germline V gene. This CDR3 is 13 amino acids long. The CDR3 loop reads CSASTGNTGELFF. In DNA, the CDR3 is TGCAGCGCATCGACAGGGAACACCGGGGAGCTGTTTTTT.

V and J are TRBV29-1 and TRBJ1-2; 8 bases map to TRBD1. Trimming at V came to 2 bases and at J to 5 bases, leaving 7 bases not matched to a gene. Germline loops: CDR1 SQVTM, CDR2 ANQGSEA. The CDR3 has 14 residues. The CDR3 bases are TGCAGCGTTGAACCAGGACAGGGTGAATATGGCTACACCTTC. It specifies CSVEPGQGEYGYTF.

This chain links TRBV25-1 with TRBJ2-4; TRBD2 is a possible D gene (6 bases). The CDR3 covers 15 residues. Between the trimmed V and J ends, which lost 4 bases and 3 bases, there was a span of 13 bases. The germline V gene has CDR1 MGHDK and CDR2 SYGVNS. CDR3 sequence (DNA): TGTGCCAGCAGTGGAGGGGACTTCGGCAAAAACATTCAGTACTTC. Translated: CASSGGDFGKNIQYF.

V gene TRBV20-1 combines with J gene TRBJ1-6; D is unresolved. This CDR3 contains 13 residues. Per germline, CDR1 DFQATT and CDR2 SNEGSKA (reference sequence). V lost 3 bases and J lost 10, with 13 bases in between. The CDR3, as DNA: TGCAGTGCTAGTGCAGAGCTTGGGTCACCCCTCCACTTT. This translates into CSASAELGSPLHF.

This clonotype was recorded only once. The V and J genes are TRBV4-1 and TRBJ1-1, with a weak D call TRBD1 (6 bases). CDR3 size: 14 residues. The germline V gene has CDR1 MGHRA and CDR2 YSYEKL. V lost 4 bases, J lost 1 base, and 10 bases lay in between. The CDR3 DNA reads as TGCGCCAGCAGCCCCGGACAGAAGAACACTGAAGCTTTCTTT. Encoded protein: CASSPGQKNTEAFF.

The V and J genes are TRBV5-8 and TRBJ2-5; no clear D gene. This CDR3 has 14 amino acids. Trimming cost V 2 bases and J 0 bases, with 8 bases left between them. Germline V gene lookup returns CDR1 SGHTS and CDR2 YDEGEE. The CDR3 sequence is CASSFGLYQETQYF. CDR3 in DNA: TGTGCCAGCAGCTTCGGCTTGTACCAAGAGACCCAGTACTTC.

The rearrangement links TRBV6-5 to TRBJ2-3; D not resolved. Germline values: CDR1 MNHEY, CDR2 SVGAGI. This CDR3 comprises 15 residues. Trimming removed 7 bases at V and 0 bases at J, with 14 bases between. CDR3 sequence: CASTVGWGSTDTQYF. The CDR3 bases are TGTGCCAGCACCGTAGGGTGGGGAAGCACAGATACGCAGTATTTT.

This chain links TRBV7-8 with TRBJ2-1, with 10 bases matching TRBD2. The CDR3 contains 16 residues. J was trimmed by 8 bases and V by 2 bases; bases with no gene match: 9. Germline V gene sequence: CDR1 SGHVS, CDR2 FQNEAQ. The CDR3 bases are TGTGCCAGCAGCTTAATGGATAGCGGGGGGAGTCATGAGCAGTTCTTC. It codes for CASSLMDSGGSHEQFF.